The 26 T cell receptor beta chains below all came from one sample that was sequenced in a study of cytomegalovirus exposure and HLA in healthy donors (dated by TCRdb to 2016 to 2017). Receptor amplification or capture employed the immunoSEQ multiplex PCR assay. For the multiplex PCR, a mixture combining 60 forward primers for TCR Vbeta segments and 13 reverse primers for TCR Jbeta segments was used. TCRdb stores this immuneACCESS table with in-frame sequences only. Part of the clones is absent; in the studies checked, under half of the shortfall reflects unresolved V genes, and no reason is known for the rest. The sample profile shows 150,000 to 250,000 clones; approximately 85% of them were found once. About 2.5% of the sample is held by the ten biggest clonotypes. The sequenced sample was PBMCs. These receptors came from a woman in her forties or fifties in good health and CMV-seronegative.

As concerns this clone: At one end, the junction sequence differs from germline, possibly due to a read error. This specimen includes other DNA sequences encoding the same CDR3. The rearrangement uses TRBV27 and TRBJ2-7; TRBD2 is a possible D gene (6 bases). The CDR3 is 14 amino acids. Germline CDR1 reads MNHEY; CDR2 reads SMNVEV (reference sequence). The CDR3 is CASSLWGRSYEQYF. CDR3 DNA: TGTGCCAGTAGTTTATGGGGGAGGTCCTACGAGCAGTACTTC.

CDR3 nucleotide sequence: TGTGCCTGGAGTGTAGAGATTGAGCAGTTCTTC. It encodes CAWSVEIEQFF. V usage is TRBV30 and J usage is TRBJ2-1; D is uncertain. Looked up from germline, CDR1 is GTSNPN and CDR2 is SVGIG (reference sequence). V lost 0 bases to trimming and J lost 9 bases, with 6 bases between them. The CDR3 loop spans 11 amino acids.

The chain has TRBV7-9 and TRBJ2-2, with D tentatively TRBD1 (6 bases). V dropped 7 bases and J dropped 5 bases, with 14 bases sitting between them. This CDR3 spans 14 amino acids. In germline, CDR1 is SEHNR, CDR2 FQNEAQ (reference sequence). CDR3 sequence reads: CASTAYRETGELFF. DNA for the CDR3: TGTGCCAGCACCGCCTACAGGGAAACCGGGGAGCTGTTTTTT.

The V call is TRBV5-6, the J call TRBJ1-5, with TRBD1 identical over 8 bases. CDR1 SGHDT and CDR2 YYEEEE come from the germline V gene. After removal of 0 bases from V and 2 bases from J, the junction contained 7 bases not matched to a gene. The CDR3 length is 17 residues. The CDR3 reads CASSLGGVTGGNQPQHF. CDR3 nucleotide sequence: TGTGCCAGCAGCTTGGGGGGAGTGACAGGGGGCAATCAGCCCCAGCATTTT. The whole variable domain, remainder taken from reference TRBV5-6 and TRBJ1-5, is DAGVTQSPTHLIKTRGQQVTLRCSPKSGHDTVSWYQQALGQGPQFIFQYYEEEERQRGNFPDRFSGHQFPNYSSELNVNALLLGDSALYLCASSLGGVTGGNQPQHFGDGTRLSIL.

The V call is TRBV29-1, the J call TRBJ2-3, with 7 bases identical to TRBD2. The CDR3 is 13 residues long. The germline V gene encodes CDR1 SQVTM and CDR2 ANQGSEA. V was pared by 1 base and J by 3 bases, with 1 base of the junction left unmatched. CDR3 protein: CSVEGGGTDTQYF. CDR3 bases: TGCAGCGTTGAAGGGGGGGGGACAGATACGCAGTATTTT.

The count of this clone is one. V is TRBV30 and J is TRBJ2-7; 7 nucleotides line up with TRBD2. The CDR3 runs to 15 residues. V lost 3 bases, J lost 3 bases, and 11 bases stayed unmatched. Germline CDR1 reads GTSNPN; CDR2 reads SVGIG (reference sequence). CDR3 DNA: TGTGCCTGGAGCCCCGGACTAGGTCTTGACTACGAGCAGTACTTC. It specifies CAWSPGLGLDYEQYF. The full variable domain, completed using reference TRBV30 and TRBJ2-7, is SQTIHQWPATLVQPVGSPLSLECTVEGTSNPNLYWYRQAAGRGLQLLFYSVGIGQISSEVPQNLSASRPQDRQFILSSKKLLLSDSGFYLCAWSPGLGLDYEQYFGPGTRLTVT.

The chain has TRBV28 and TRBJ2-7; D might be TRBD2 (6 bases). Germline CDR1 reads MDHEN; CDR2 reads SYDVKM. The V gene lost 4 bases and the J gene lost 7 bases, with 14 bases spanning the gap. This CDR3 comprises 13 residues. The CDR3 sequence is CASSSRLVWEQYF. The CDR3 DNA sequence: TGTGCCAGCAGTTCACGACTAGTCTGGGAGCAGTACTTC.

This clone showed up just a few times. The chain joins TRBV7-2 to TRBJ2-1; 10 nucleotides match TRBD2. Germline lookup yields CDR1 SGHTA and CDR2 FQGNSA. The CDR3 sequence is 15 residues long. V lost 4 bases, J lost 8 bases, and 8 bases stayed unmatched. The CDR3 loop reads CASSWAGTSDYEQFF. The CDR3 DNA reads TGTGCCAGCAGCTGGGCCGGGACTAGCGATTATGAGCAGTTCTTC.

The count of this clone is one. V usage is TRBV10-3 and J usage is TRBJ2-5; 11 bases line up with TRBD2. Germline trimming cut 6 bases from V and 4 bases from J; bases unmatched to any gene: 4. The CDR3 loop spans 14 amino acids. The germline V gene has CDR1 ENHRY and CDR2 SYGVKD. CDR3 sequence reads: CAIRTSGKGETQYF. In nucleotides, the CDR3 is TGTGCCATCAGGACTAGCGGGAAGGGAGAGACCCAGTACTTC.

This chain uses TRBV27 with TRBJ1-4; D is perhaps TRBD1 (6 bases). CDR1 MNHEY and CDR2 SMNVEV come from the germline V gene (reference sequence). V was cut by 3 bases and J by 5 bases, with 13 bases left in between. The CDR3 sequence is 15 residues long. The CDR3 DNA is TGTGCCAGCAGTTTGTTGAGGACAGTCAATGAAAAACTGTTTTTT. The encoded protein is CASSLLRTVNEKLFF.

A remark on this clone: This sample also contains other DNA sequences that code for the same CDR3. The rearrangement uses TRBV5-1 and TRBJ2-1, with 12 bases matching TRBD2. Germline V gene sequence: CDR1 SGHRS, CDR2 YFSETQ. This CDR3 comprises 15 residues. J lost 4 bases, V lost 2 bases, and 1 base had no gene match. The CDR3 is CASSLTSGGYNEQFF. DNA of the CDR3: TGCGCCAGCAGCTTAACTAGCGGGGGGTACAATGAGCAGTTCTTC. Combining the CDR3 with reference TRBV5-1 and TRBJ2-1 gives the whole variable domain KAGVTQTPRYLIKTRGQQVTLSCSPISGHRSVSWYQQTPGQGLQFLFEYFSETQRNKGNFPGRFSGRQFSNSRSEMNVSTLELGDSALYLCASSLTSGGYNEQFFGPGTRLTVL.

This sequence joins TRBV27 and TRBJ2-1; TRBD2 matches 12 bases. CDR3 length: 14 amino acids. V was clipped by 6 bases and J by 15 bases; unmatched bases: 12. Per the germline V gene, CDR1 is MNHEY and CDR2 is SMNVEV (reference sequence). The CDR3 sequence is CASSPGASGRAMFF. The CDR3, as DNA: TGTGCCAGCAGCCCCGGGGCTAGCGGGAGGGCCATGTTCTTC.

This chain uses TRBV7-9 with TRBJ1-2, with TRBD1 matching over 8 bases. The CDR3 runs 15 residues. J lost 2 bases, V lost 1 base, and 3 bases had no gene match. Germline lookup yields CDR1 SEHNR and CDR2 FQNEAQ (reference sequence). CDR3 protein: CASSLGQGANYGYTF. The CDR3 nucleotides read TGTGCCAGCAGCTTAGGGCAGGGGGCGAACTATGGCTACACCTTC.

This clone was seen ten or more times. The chain carries TRBV6-1 and TRBJ2-3; 12 nucleotides match TRBD2. CDR1 is MNHNS and CDR2 is SASEGT in the germline V gene. The CDR3 loop spans 15 amino acids. V gave up 2 bases and J gave up 4 bases; unmatched junction bases: 1. CDR3 amino acids: CASSELAGGPDTQYF. CDR3 DNA sequence: TGTGCCAGCAGTGAACTAGCGGGAGGGCCAGATACGCAGTATTTT.

The chain links TRBV7-2 to TRBJ2-7; 7 positions agree with TRBD2. The V and J ends lost 3 bases and 2 bases, in that order; junction bases with no gene match: 4. Germline V lookup: CDR1 SGHTA, CDR2 FQGNSA. The length of the CDR3 is 14 residues. The CDR3 coding sequence is TGTGCCAGCAGCTTGGGGGGGATCCCCTACGAGCAGTACTTC. This translates into CASSLGGIPYEQYF.

The chain joins TRBV6-1 to TRBJ2-7; D gene ambiguous. The length of the CDR3 is 13 residues. Germline V gives CDR1 MNHNS, CDR2 SASEGT. Trimming took off 6 bases at V and 2 bases at J, with 11 bases between the two ends. This chain's CDR3 is CASRRDPPYEQYF. CDR3 DNA: TGTGCCAGCAGGAGAGATCCCCCCTACGAGCAGTACTTC.

This chain joins TRBV5-1 and TRBJ2-5; possibly TRBD1 for D (6 bases). This CDR3 region has 15 residues. V lost 6 bases to trimming and J lost 2 bases, with 17 bases between them. Germline V gene lookup returns CDR1 SGHRS and CDR2 YFSETQ. In DNA, the CDR3 is TGCGCCAGCAATTTGGGGGCCGGAAGGCAAGAGACCCAGTACTTC. It is translated as CASNLGAGRQETQYF.

J is TRBJ2-7 and V is TRBV5-1, with 9 bases fitting TRBD1. CDR1 SGHRS and CDR2 YFSETQ come from the germline V gene. CDR3 length: 15 amino acids. V lost 5 bases to trimming and J lost 4 bases; unmatched junction nucleotides: 10. Written as DNA, the CDR3 is TGCGCCAGCAGTACGGGACAGGGAAAGAGTTACGAGCAGTACTTC. It translates to CASSTGQGKSYEQYF.

V is TRBV19 and J is TRBJ1-5, with 12 bases identical to TRBD1. The germline V gene encodes CDR1 LNHDA and CDR2 SQIVND (reference sequence). The V and J ends lost 6 bases and 4 bases, in that order; junction bases with no gene match: 1. This CDR3 region has 14 residues. The CDR3 loop reads CASRGQGANQPQHF. CDR3 nucleotides: TGTGCCAGTAGGGGACAGGGGGCAAATCAGCCCCAGCATTTT.

CDR3 nucleotides: TGTGCCAGCAGCTTAACAGGAGGTACGACTTCCTATGGCTACACCTTC. Translation gives CASSLTGGTTSYGYTF. This chain joins TRBV7-3 and TRBJ1-2; the D is unclear. The CDR3 sequence is 16 residues long. In germline, CDR1 is SGHTA, CDR2 FQGTGA. The V gene lost 0 bases and the J gene lost 4 bases, with 15 bases spanning the gap.

J is TRBJ2-3 and V is TRBV28; possible D gene TRBD2, 6 bases. Germline V gives CDR1 MDHEN, CDR2 SYDVKM. CDR3 length: 15 residues. V lost 3 bases to trimming and J lost 6 bases, with 16 bases between them. The CDR3 is CASSFESTGRDTQYF. The DNA for the CDR3 is TGTGCCAGCAGTTTCGAGAGCACTGGGAGGGATACGCAGTATTTT.

The chain joins TRBV4-1 to TRBJ2-5; possibly TRBD1 for D (6 bases). The CDR3 loop spans 15 amino acids. V was trimmed by 1 base and J by 0 bases, leaving 9 bases between them. Germline V CDR1 and CDR2: MGHRA, YSYEKL. The CDR3 nucleotides read TGCGCCAGCAGCCAAGGGGGGCGGTACCAAGAGACCCAGTACTTC. Its translation: CASSQGGRYQETQYF.

V gene TRBV6-6 combines with J gene TRBJ1-5, with D possibly TRBD1 on 6 matching bases. The germline gives CDR1 MNHNY, CDR2 SVGAGI (reference sequence). V shed 7 bases and J shed 0 bases, with 13 bases lying between them. The CDR3 has 15 amino acids. CDR3 DNA: TGTGCCAGCACCAGGGACACCCATAGCAATCAGCCCCAGCATTTT. It translates to CASTRDTHSNQPQHF.

V usage is TRBV5-4 and J usage is TRBJ2-7; 7 nucleotides align to TRBD2. CDR3 length: 14 residues. The junction had 10 bases not matched to a gene; V was cut back by 4 bases and J by 6 bases. CDR1 and CDR2 (germline): SGHNT, YYREEE (reference sequence). CDR3 DNA sequence: TGTGCCAGCAGCCCAGGACTAGTGTTAGGCGAGCAGTACTTC. Translating it yields CASSPGLVLGEQYF.

V is TRBV9 and J is TRBJ2-5, with TRBD1 identical over 9 bases. Near its end, the DNA agrees better with TRBJ2-7, so the J call may be wrong. The germline CDR1 and CDR2 sequences are SGDLS and YYNGEE. There are 13 residues in the CDR3. The CDR3 protein is CASSSTGGYEQYF. The CDR3 nucleotides are TGTGCCAGCAGCTCGACAGGGGGCTACGAGCAGTACTTC.

The gene calls are TRBV10-1 and TRBJ2-7; 9 bases are a match to TRBD2. This CDR3 contains 14 residues. The V gene's germline CDR1 is WNHNN and CDR2 SYGVQD (reference sequence). The J segment lost 2 bases and the V segment lost 3 bases, leaving 2 bases of the junction unmatched. Here the CDR3 DNA reads TGCGCCAGCAGTGACGGCGGGAGGGCCTACGAGCAGTACTTC. It encodes CASSDGGRAYEQYF.